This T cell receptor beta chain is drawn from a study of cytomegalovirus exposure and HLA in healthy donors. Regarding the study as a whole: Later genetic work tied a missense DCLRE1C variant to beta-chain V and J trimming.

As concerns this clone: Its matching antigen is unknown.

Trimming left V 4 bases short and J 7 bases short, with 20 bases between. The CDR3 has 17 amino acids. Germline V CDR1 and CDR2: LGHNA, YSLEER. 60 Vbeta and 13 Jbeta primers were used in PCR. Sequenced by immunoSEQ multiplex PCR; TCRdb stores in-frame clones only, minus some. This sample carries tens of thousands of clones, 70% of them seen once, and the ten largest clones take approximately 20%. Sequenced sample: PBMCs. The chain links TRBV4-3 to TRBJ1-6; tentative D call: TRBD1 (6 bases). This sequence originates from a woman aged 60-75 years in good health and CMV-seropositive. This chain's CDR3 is CASSLWAWGRGNSPLHF. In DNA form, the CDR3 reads TGCGCCAGCAGCCTATGGGCTTGGGGCAGGGGAAATTCACCCCTCCACTTT.